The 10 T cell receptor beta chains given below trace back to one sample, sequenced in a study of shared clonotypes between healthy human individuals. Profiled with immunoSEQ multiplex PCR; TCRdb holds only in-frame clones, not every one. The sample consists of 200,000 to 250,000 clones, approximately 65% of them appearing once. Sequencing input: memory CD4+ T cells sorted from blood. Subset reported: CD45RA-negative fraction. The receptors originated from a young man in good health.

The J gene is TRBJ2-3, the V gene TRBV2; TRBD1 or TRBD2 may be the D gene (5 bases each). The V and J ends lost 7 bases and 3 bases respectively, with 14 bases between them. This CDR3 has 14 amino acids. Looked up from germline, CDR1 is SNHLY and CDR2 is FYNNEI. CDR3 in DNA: TGTGCCAGCACTCTTTATGGGGGTACAGATACGCAGTATTTT. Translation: CASTLYGGTDTQYF.

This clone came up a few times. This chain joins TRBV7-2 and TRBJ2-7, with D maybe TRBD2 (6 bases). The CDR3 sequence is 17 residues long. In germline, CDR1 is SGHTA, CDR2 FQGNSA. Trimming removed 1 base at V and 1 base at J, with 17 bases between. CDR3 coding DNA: TGTGCCAGCAGCTTAGTGGGTGCGGGGACTGCTTCCTACGAGCAGTACTTC. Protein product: CASSLVGAGTASYEQYF.

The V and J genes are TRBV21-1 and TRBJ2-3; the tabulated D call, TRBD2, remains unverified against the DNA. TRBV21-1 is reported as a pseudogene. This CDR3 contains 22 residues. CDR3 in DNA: TGTGCCAGCAGCAAAAGGAGGCTAGCGGGAGCCGGCCGGCGCGAGGGGACAGATACGCAGTATTTT. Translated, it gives CASSKRRLAGAGRREGTDTQYF.

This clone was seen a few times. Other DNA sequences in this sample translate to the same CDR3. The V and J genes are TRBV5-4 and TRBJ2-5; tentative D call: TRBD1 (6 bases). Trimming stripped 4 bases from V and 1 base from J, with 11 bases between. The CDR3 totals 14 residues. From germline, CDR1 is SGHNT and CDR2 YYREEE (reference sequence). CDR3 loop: CASSQGTAQETQYF. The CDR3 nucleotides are TGTGCCAGCAGCCAGGGGACGGCCCAAGAGACCCAGTACTTC.

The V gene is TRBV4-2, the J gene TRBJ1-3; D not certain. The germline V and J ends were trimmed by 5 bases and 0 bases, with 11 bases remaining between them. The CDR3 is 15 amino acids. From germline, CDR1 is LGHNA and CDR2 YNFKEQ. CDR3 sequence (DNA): TGTGCCAGCAGCTATCGACGGGACTCTGGAAACACCATATATTTT. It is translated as CASSYRRDSGNTIYF.

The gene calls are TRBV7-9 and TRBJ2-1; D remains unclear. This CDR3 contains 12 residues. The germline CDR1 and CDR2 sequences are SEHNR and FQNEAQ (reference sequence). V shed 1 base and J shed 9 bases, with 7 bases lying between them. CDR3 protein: CASSLGGGEQFF. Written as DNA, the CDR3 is TGTGCCAGCAGCTTAGGAGGTGGTGAGCAGTTCTTC.

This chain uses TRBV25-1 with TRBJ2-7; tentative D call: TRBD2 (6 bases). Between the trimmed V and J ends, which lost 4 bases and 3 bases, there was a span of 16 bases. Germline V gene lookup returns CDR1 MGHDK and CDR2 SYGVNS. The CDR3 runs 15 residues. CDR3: CASSGGGVRDYEQYF. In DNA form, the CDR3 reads TGTGCCAGCAGTGGGGGCGGGGTCAGGGACTACGAGCAGTACTTC.

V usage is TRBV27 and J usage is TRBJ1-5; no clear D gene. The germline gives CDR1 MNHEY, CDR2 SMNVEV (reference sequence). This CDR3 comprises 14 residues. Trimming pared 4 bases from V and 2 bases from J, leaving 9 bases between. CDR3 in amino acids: CASSSRPGNQPQHF. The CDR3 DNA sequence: TGTGCCAGCAGTTCCAGACCGGGCAATCAGCCCCAGCATTTT.

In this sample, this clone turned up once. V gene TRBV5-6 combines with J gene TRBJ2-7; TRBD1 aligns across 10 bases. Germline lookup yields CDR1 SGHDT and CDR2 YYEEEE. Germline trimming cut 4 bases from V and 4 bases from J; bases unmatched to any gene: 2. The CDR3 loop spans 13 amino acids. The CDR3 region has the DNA TGTGCCAGCAGCCCGGACAGGGGGTACGAGCAGTACTTC. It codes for CASSPDRGYEQYF.

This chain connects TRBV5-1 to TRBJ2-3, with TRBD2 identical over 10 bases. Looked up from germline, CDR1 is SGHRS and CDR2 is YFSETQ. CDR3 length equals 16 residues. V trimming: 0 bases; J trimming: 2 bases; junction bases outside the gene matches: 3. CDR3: CASSLASGGPTDTQYF. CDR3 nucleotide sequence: TGCGCCAGCAGCTTGGCTAGCGGGGGTCCCACAGATACGCAGTATTTT.